This is a list of T cell receptor beta chains from one sample in a study of blood T cell repertoires in COVID-19. Profiling relied on immunoSEQ multiplex PCR, and the TCRdb table lists in-frame clones only, not all of them. The sample shows approximately 97,000 clones, 81% of them seen only once. Sequenced material: peripheral blood. The receptors originated from a man in his sixties with acute or convalescent COVID-19. Each CDR3 is given with its conserved first and last residue. A D gene is named only where the DNA matches it firmly. Only some rows state a clone size, as once, few, many or a class for expanded clones.

V gene	J gene	D gene	clone size	CDR3 DNA	CDR3 protein
TRBV19	TRBJ1-5	TRBD1	once	TGTGCCAGTAGCACTAAACAGGGGGGTTTTCAGCCCCAGCATTTT	CASSTKQGGFQPQHF
TRBV4-2	TRBJ2-2	TRBD2	-	TGTGCCAGCAGCCAAGTCACCGGGACTATCATTGGGGAGCTGTTTTTT	CASSQVTGTIIGELFF
TRBV4-1	TRBJ2-7	-	few	TGCGCCAGCAGCCCCCACACCACCTACGAGCAGTACTTC	CASSPHTTYEQYF
TRBV4-1	TRBJ2-7	TRBD2	-	TGCGCCAGCAGCCAGACAAACCTAGCGGGGGCCTACGAGCAGTACTTC	CASSQTNLAGAYEQYF
TRBV29-1	TRBJ2-4	TRBD1	-	TGCAGCGTTGAAACTACAGGACAGGTCTCACCTAAAAACATTCAGTACTTC	CSVETTGQVSPKNIQYF
TRBV7-2	TRBJ1-4	-	-	TGTGCCAGCAGCTTAGTTGTCAGGGGTAATGAAAAACTGTTTTTT	CASSLVVRGNEKLFF
TRBV9	TRBJ2-5	-	-	TGTGCCAGCAGCGCGACGACTTTTACCCAAGAGACCCAGTACTTC	CASSATTFTQETQYF
TRBV14	TRBJ1-2	-	-	TGTGCCAGCAGCCAAGAGATAGTCTATGGCTACACCTTC	CASSQEIVYGYTF
TRBV4-3	TRBJ1-2	TRBD1	-	TGCGCCAGCAGCCAAAACGCAGGGACAGGGGTGTATGGCTACACCTTC	CASSQNAGTGVYGYTF
TRBV30	TRBJ2-2	-	-	TGTGCCTGGAGTGTTAACGGGGGGCCCTTCGGGGAGCTGTTTTTT	CAWSVNGGPFGELFF
TRBV4-1	TRBJ2-5	-	-	TGCGCCAGCAGCCCCGACAGCCTTCAAGAGACCCAGTACTTC	CASSPDSLQETQYF
TRBV30	TRBJ1-6	TRBD1	few	TGTGCCTGGAGCCAAGGGGGACAGAGCTCCTATAATTCACCCCTCCACTTT	CAWSQGGQSSYNSPLHF